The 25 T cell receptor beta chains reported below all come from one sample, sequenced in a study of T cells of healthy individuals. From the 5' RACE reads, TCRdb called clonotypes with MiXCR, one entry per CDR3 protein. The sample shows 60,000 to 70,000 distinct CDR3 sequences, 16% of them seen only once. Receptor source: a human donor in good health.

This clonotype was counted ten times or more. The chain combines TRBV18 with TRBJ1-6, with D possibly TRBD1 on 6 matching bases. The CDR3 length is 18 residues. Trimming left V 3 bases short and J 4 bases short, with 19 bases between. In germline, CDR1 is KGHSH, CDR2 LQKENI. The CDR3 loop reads CASSPMGTPTRYNSPLHF. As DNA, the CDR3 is TGTGCCAGCTCACCGATGGGGACACCTACGAGGTATAATTCACCCCTCCACTTT.

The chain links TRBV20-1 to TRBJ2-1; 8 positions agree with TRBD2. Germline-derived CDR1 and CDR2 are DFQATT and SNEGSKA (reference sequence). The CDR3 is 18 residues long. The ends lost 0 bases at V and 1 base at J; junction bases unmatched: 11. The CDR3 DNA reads TGCAGTGCTAGAGATCTCGGGGGGGCCTATAATTCCTACAATGAGCAGTTCTTC. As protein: CSARDLGGAYNSYNEQFF.

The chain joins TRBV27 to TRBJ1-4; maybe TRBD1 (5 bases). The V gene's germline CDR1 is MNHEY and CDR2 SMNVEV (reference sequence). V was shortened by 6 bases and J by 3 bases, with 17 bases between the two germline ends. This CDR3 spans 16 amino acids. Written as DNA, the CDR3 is TGTGCCAGCAGAACCTTTGGGACCGGAGCTAATGAAAAACTGTTTTTT. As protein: CASRTFGTGANEKLFF.

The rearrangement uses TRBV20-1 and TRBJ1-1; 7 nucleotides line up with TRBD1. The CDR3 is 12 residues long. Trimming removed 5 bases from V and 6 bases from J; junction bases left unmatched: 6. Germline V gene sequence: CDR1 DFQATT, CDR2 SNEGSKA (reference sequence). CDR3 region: CSARQGDAEAFF. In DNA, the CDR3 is TGCAGTGCTCGACAGGGAGATGCTGAAGCTTTCTTT.

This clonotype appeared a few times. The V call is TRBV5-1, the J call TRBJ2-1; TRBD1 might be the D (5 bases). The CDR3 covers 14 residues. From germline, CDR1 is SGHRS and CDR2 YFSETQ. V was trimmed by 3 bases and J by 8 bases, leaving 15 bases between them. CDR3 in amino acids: CASSWSRAVDEQFF. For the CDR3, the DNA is TGCGCCAGCAGCTGGAGCAGGGCTGTCGATGAGCAGTTCTTC.

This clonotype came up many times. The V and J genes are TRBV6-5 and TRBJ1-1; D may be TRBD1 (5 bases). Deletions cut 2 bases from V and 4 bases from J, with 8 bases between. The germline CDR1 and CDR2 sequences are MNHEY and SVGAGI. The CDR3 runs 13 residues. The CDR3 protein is CASSYRGGTEAFF. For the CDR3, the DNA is TGTGCCAGCAGTTACAGGGGTGGCACTGAAGCTTTCTTT.

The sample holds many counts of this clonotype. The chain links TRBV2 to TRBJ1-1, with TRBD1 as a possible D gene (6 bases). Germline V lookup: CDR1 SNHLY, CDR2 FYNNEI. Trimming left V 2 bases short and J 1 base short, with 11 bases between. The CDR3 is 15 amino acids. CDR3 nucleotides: TGTGCCAGCAGTGAATCGGGGACACCGAACACTGAAGCTTTCTTT. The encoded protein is CASSESGTPNTEAFF.

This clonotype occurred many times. CDR3 DNA: TGCAGTGCTAGAGACCGAGGGACCTACACAGATACGCAGTATTTT. The encoded protein is CSARDRGTYTDTQYF. This chain connects TRBV20-1 to TRBJ2-3; perhaps D is TRBD1 or TRBD2 (5 bases each). The germline V and J ends were trimmed by 0 bases and 2 bases, with 12 bases remaining between them. Germline V gives CDR1 DFQATT, CDR2 SNEGSKA (reference sequence). This CDR3 has 15 amino acids.

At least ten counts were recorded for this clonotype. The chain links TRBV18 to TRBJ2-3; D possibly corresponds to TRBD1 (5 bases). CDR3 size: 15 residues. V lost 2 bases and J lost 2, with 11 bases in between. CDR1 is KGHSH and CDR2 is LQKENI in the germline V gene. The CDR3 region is CASSPADRHTDTQYF. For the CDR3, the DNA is TGTGCCAGCTCACCAGCCGACAGACACACAGATACGCAGTATTTT.

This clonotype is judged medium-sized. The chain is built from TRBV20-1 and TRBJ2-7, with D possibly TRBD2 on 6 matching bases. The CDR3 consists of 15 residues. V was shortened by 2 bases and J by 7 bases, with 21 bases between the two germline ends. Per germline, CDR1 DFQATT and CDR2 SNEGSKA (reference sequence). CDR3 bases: TGCAGTGCTAGAATCCTCAAGGGCGGGGACCGGGAGCAGTACTTC. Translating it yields CSARILKGGDREQYF.

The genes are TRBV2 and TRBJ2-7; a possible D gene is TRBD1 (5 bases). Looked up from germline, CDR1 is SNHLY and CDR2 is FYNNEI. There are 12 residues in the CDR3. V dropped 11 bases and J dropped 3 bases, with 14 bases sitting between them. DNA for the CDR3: TGTGCCGGCGTTTCAGGGTTCTACGAGCAGTACTTC. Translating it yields CAGVSGFYEQYF.

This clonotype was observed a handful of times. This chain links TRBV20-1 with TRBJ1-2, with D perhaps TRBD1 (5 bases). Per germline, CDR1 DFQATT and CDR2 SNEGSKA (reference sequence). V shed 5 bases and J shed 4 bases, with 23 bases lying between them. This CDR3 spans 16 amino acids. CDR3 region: CSAYPRDVGTFYGYTF. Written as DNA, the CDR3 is TGCAGTGCTTACCCCCGAGACGTGGGGACCTTCTATGGCTACACCTTC.

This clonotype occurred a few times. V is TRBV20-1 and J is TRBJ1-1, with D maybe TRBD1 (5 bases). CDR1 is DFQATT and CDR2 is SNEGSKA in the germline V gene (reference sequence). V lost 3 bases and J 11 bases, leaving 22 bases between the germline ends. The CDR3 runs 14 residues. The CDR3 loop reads CSASARVGGSMAFF. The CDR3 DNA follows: TGCAGTGCTAGCGCCCGTGTTGGGGGGAGTATGGCTTTCTTT.

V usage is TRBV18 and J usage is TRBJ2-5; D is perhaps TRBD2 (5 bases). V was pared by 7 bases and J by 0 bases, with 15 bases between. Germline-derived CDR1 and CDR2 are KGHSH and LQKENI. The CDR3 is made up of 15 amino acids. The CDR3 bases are TGTGCCAGCTTCCATACAGTCGGGGACCAAGAGACCCAGTACTTC. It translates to CASFHTVGDQETQYF.

This CDR3 is CASRMIRPGQLDPGELFF. The DNA for the CDR3 is TGTGCCAGCAGGATGATCCGCCCGGGACAGTTGGACCCCGGGGAGCTGTTTTTT. V is TRBV27 and J is TRBJ2-2; 7 positions match TRBD1. Germline V lookup: CDR1 MNHEY, CDR2 SMNVEV (reference sequence). Trimming removed 6 bases from V and 6 bases from J; junction bases left unmatched: 19. The CDR3 contains 18 residues.

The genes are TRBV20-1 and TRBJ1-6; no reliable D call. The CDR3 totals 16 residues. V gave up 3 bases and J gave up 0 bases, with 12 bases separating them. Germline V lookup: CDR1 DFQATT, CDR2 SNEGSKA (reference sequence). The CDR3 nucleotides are TGCAGTGCTAGGCCCGCCTCCCTCTCCTATAATTCACCCCTCCACTTT. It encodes CSARPASLSYNSPLHF.

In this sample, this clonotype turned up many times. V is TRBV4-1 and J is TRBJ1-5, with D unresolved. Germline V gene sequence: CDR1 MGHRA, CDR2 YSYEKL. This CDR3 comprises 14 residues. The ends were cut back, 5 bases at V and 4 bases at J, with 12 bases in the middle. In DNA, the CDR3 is TGCGCCAGCAGCTTCGGACTGAGTAATCAGCCCCAGCATTTT. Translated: CASSFGLSNQPQHF.

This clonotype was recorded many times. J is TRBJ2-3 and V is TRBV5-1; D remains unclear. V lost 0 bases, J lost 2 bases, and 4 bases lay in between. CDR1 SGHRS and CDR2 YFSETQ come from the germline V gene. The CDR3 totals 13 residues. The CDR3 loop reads CASSLAPTDTQYF. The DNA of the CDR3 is TGCGCCAGCAGCTTGGCGCCCACAGATACGCAGTATTTT.

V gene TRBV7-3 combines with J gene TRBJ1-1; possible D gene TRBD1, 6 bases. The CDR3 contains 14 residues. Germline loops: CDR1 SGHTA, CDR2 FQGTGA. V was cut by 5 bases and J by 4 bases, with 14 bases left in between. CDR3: CASSAQGSGTEAFF. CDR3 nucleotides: TGTGCCAGCAGCGCACAGGGTTCTGGCACTGAAGCTTTCTTT.

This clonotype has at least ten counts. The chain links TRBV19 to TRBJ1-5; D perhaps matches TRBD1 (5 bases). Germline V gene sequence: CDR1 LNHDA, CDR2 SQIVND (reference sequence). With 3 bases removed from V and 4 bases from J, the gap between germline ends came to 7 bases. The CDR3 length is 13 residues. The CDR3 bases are TGTGCCAGTAGTATCGGGGGAAATCAGCCCCAGCATTTT. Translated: CASSIGGNQPQHF. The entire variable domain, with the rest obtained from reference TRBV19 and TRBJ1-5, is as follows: DGGITQSPKYLFRKEGQNVTLSCEQNLNHDAMYWYRQDPGQGLRLIYYSQIVNDFQKGDIAEGYSVSREKKESFPLTVTSAQKNPTAFYLCASSIGGNQPQHFGDGTRLSIL.

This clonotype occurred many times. CDR3 protein: CASSPNQFELNGYTF. In DNA form, the CDR3 reads TGTGCCAGCTCACCGAATCAATTTGAACTTAATGGCTACACCTTC. The chain recombines TRBV18 with TRBJ1-2; D is undetermined. Germline V gene sequence: CDR1 KGHSH, CDR2 LQKENI. The CDR3 loop spans 15 amino acids. The V gene lost 3 bases and the J gene lost 6 bases, with 17 bases spanning the gap. Variable domain in full (rest from reference TRBV18 and TRBJ1-2): NAGVMQNPRHLVRRRGQEARLRCSPMKGHSHVYWYRQLPEEGLKFMVYLQKENIIDESGMPKERFSAEFPKEGPSILRIQQVVRGDSAAYFCASSPNQFELNGYTFGSGTRLTVV.

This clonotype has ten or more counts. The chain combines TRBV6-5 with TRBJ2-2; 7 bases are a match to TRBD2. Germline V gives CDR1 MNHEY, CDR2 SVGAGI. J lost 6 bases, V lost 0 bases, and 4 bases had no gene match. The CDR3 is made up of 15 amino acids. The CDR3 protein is CASSYSGGRPGELFF. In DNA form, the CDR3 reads TGTGCCAGCAGTTACTCGGGCGGGAGACCCGGGGAGCTGTTTTTT.

CDR3 residues: CASSEASGTDTQYF. The DNA for the CDR3 is TGTGCCAGCAGTGAGGCTAGCGGCACAGATACGCAGTATTTT. This chain connects TRBV6-4 to TRBJ2-3, with D maybe TRBD2 (6 bases). V lost 3 bases and J lost 1, with 8 bases in between. CDR1 is MRHNA, CDR2 SNTAGT, per germline. The length of the CDR3 is 14 residues.

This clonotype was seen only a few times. Here the CDR3 reads CASSLDRTTDTQYF. The CDR3 DNA reads as TGTGCCAGCAGTTTAGATAGGACTACAGATACGCAGTATTTT. The chain couples TRBV27 to TRBJ2-3; possibly TRBD2 for D (5 bases). Trimming took 2 bases from V and 3 from J, leaving 9 bases between them. CDR1 MNHEY and CDR2 SMNVEV come from the germline V gene (reference sequence). The CDR3 length is 14 residues.

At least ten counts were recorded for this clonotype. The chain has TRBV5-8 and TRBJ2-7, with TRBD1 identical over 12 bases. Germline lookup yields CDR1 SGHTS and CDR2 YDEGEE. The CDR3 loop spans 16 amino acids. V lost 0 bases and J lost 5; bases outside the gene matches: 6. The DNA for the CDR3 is TGTGCCAGCAGCTTGGTCGCCGGGACAGGGGGCCACGAGCAGTACTTC. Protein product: CASSLVAGTGGHEQYF.